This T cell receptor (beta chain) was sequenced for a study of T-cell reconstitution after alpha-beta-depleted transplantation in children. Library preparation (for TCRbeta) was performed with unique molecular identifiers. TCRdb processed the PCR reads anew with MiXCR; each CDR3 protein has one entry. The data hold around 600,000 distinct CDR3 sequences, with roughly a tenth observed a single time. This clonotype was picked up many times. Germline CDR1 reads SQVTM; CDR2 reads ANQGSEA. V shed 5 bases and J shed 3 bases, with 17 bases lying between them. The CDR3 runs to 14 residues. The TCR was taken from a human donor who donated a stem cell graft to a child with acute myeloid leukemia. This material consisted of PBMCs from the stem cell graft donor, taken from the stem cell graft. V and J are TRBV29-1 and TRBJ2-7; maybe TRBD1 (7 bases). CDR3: CSVQTGPGSYEQYF. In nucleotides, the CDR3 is TGCAGCGTTCAGACAGGGCCCGGGAGCTACGAGCAGTACTTC.